A single sample is the source of the 4 T cell receptor beta chains below, sequenced in a study of blood T cell repertoires in COVID-19. Repertoires were generated with immunoSEQ multiplex PCR, while TCRdb's copy carries only in-frame clones and drops some. The sample includes 350,000 to 400,000 clones, 91% of them seen just once. Sequencing used PBMCs or T cells enriched from blood (not recorded which). The source of these receptors is a woman between 40 and 55 years old who had been exposed to COVID-19.

This chain uses TRBV19 with TRBJ2-5; 9 bases fit TRBD1. Looked up from germline, CDR1 is LNHDA and CDR2 is SQIVND (reference sequence). The length of the CDR3 is 15 residues. With 2 bases clipped from V and 4 bases from J, the junction kept 5 bases outside the gene matches. CDR3 amino acids: CASSILLGQGETQYF. CDR3 nucleotide sequence: TGTGCCAGTAGTATACTATTGGGACAGGGAGAGACCCAGTACTTC.

This clone occurred once. The CDR3 reads CASSRDYTGELFF. CDR3 nucleotide sequence: TGTGCCAGCAGCCGGGACTACACCGGGGAGCTGTTTTTT. The J gene is TRBJ2-2, the V gene TRBV9, with D possibly being TRBD2 (6 bases). CDR1 and CDR2 from the germline V gene are SGDLS and YYNGEE. The germline V and J ends were trimmed by 4 bases and 3 bases, with 7 bases remaining between them. This CDR3 has 13 amino acids.

This clone appeared many times. This rearrangement joins TRBV30 to TRBJ2-7; D might be TRBD2 (6 bases). CDR3 size: 15 residues. CDR1 is GTSNPN, CDR2 SVGIG, per germline (reference sequence). Deletions cut 0 bases from V and 9 bases from J, with 21 bases between. The CDR3 loop reads CAWSVQTFREEGQYF. In DNA form, the CDR3 reads TGTGCCTGGAGTGTACAGACCTTCAGGGAGGAGGGGCAGTACTTC.

V is TRBV12-3 or TRBV12-4 and J is TRBJ1-1, with D perhaps matching TRBD1 (5 bases). V was pared by 3 bases and J by 5 bases, with 10 bases between. The CDR3 is made up of 13 amino acids. This CDR3 is CASSLGRVTEAFF. CDR3 nucleotide sequence: TGTGCCAGCAGTTTGGGCAGGGTGACTGAAGCTTTCTTT.